One and the same sample provided the 14 T cell receptor beta chains below, sequenced in a study of T cell responses to AZD1222 COVID-19 vaccine. Clones were read by immunoSEQ multiplex PCR, and TCRdb kept only the in-frame ones, dropping some. The table shows some 150,000 clones, with about 90% occurring only once. The source material was peripheral blood, sampled on day 0 of AZD1222 vaccination. These receptors were taken from an adult in good health.

This clone came up once. This chain uses TRBV24-1 with TRBJ1-4; no reliable D call. Trimming shortened V by 4 bases and J by 7 bases, and 9 bases separated the two germline ends. Germline values: CDR1 KGHDR, CDR2 SFDVKD. The CDR3 sequence is 13 residues long. The CDR3: CATSEPGREKLFF. In nucleotides, the CDR3 is TGTGCCACCAGTGAGCCGGGCCGTGAAAAACTGTTTTTT.

The rearrangement joins TRBV14 to TRBJ2-3, with TRBD2 as a possible D gene (5 bases). Trimming stripped 7 bases from V and 5 bases from J, with 16 bases between. The CDR3 length is 14 residues. CDR1 and CDR2 from the germline V gene are SGHDN and FVKESK. CDR3: CASTSLAGGDTQYF. The DNA of the CDR3 is TGTGCCAGCACCTCCTTGGCCGGAGGAGATACGCAGTATTTT.

This rearrangement joins TRBV11-1 to TRBJ1-2; TRBD1 agrees at 7 bases. CDR3 size: 15 residues. Germline values: CDR1 SGHAT, CDR2 FQDESV (reference sequence). Losses at the gene ends were 5 bases for V and 3 bases for J; bases not matched to a gene: 9. DNA of the CDR3: TGTGCCAGCAGCCATCGGACAGGAAGCTACTATGGCTACACCTTC. Translation gives CASSHRTGSYYGYTF.

The chain links TRBV28 to TRBJ2-7; 7 bases line up with TRBD2. The germline CDR1 and CDR2 sequences are MDHEN and SYDVKM. V was clipped by 8 bases and J by 4 bases; unmatched bases: 8. The CDR3 runs 13 residues. As DNA, the CDR3 is TGTGCCAGCTCGGGAGGCCCCCCTTACGAGCAGTACTTC. This translates into CASSGGPPYEQYF.

V and J are TRBV5-1 and TRBJ1-1; unclear D gene. V was pared by 3 bases and J by 1 base, with 10 bases between. Germline V gene data show CDR1 as SGHRS and CDR2 as YFSETQ. The CDR3 extends over 14 amino acids. CDR3 residues: CASSSRGGNTEAFF. Here the CDR3 DNA reads TGCGCCAGCAGCTCCCGGGGAGGGAACACTGAAGCTTTCTTT.

The chain carries TRBV6-5 and TRBJ1-1; tentatively, D is TRBD1 (5 bases). V shed 2 bases and J shed 5 bases, with 15 bases lying between them. Germline values: CDR1 MNHEY, CDR2 SVGAGI. This CDR3 has 15 residues. As DNA, the CDR3 is TGTGCCAGCAGTTACCGGGACGCCATGTGGACTGAAGCTTTCTTT. It codes for CASSYRDAMWTEAFF.

This chain joins TRBV7-8 and TRBJ2-7; D unclear. Germline V CDR1 and CDR2: SGHVS, FQNEAQ. The CDR3 has 16 residues. V lost 5 bases, J lost 5 bases, and 22 bases lay in between. This CDR3 is CASSPRRVGPLDEQYF. The CDR3 DNA follows: TGTGCCAGCAGCCCCCGTAGGGTCGGACCCCTTGACGAGCAGTACTTC. Filled out from reference TRBV7-8 and TRBJ2-7, the complete variable domain reads GAGVSQSPRYKVAKRGQDVALRCDPISGHVSLFWYQQALGQGPEFLTYFQNEAQLDKSGLPSDRFFAERPEGSVSTLKIQRTQQEDSAVYLCASSPRRVGPLDEQYFGPGTRLTVT.

This chain joins TRBV11-2 and TRBJ2-7; D is possibly TRBD1 (6 bases). Trimming took 0 bases from V and 3 from J, leaving 15 bases between them. CDR1 SGHAT and CDR2 FQNNGV come from the germline V gene. This CDR3 contains 16 residues. The CDR3 nucleotides read TGTGCCAGCAGCTTAGATTCCCAAACAGGGAGCTACGAGCAGTACTTC. Amino acid sequence: CASSLDSQTGSYEQYF. The full variable domain, its missing parts supplied by reference TRBV11-2 and TRBJ2-7, is EAGVAQSPRYKIIEKRQSVAFWCNPISGHATLYWYQQILGQGPKLLIQFQNNGVVDDSQLPKDRFSAERLKGVDSTLKIQPAKLEDSAVYLCASSLDSQTGSYEQYFGPGTRLTVT.

The chain carries TRBV6-5 and TRBJ2-7; the D gene could be TRBD1 or TRBD2 (5 bases each). The CDR3 is 12 residues long. Between the trimmed V and J ends, which lost 6 bases and 6 bases, there was a span of 12 bases. Germline assignment: CDR1 MNHEY and CDR2 SVGAGI. As DNA, the CDR3 is TGTGCCAGCAGCGGGGCAGGGACCGAGCAGTACTTC. Translating gives CASSGAGTEQYF.

Turning to this clone: The sample holds other DNA sequences that translate to the same CDR3. The chain combines TRBV19 with TRBJ2-7; the match to TRBD1 covers 10 bases. This CDR3 has 14 residues. Germline V gene data show CDR1 as LNHDA and CDR2 as SQIVND (reference sequence). V was clipped by 3 bases and J by 3 bases; unmatched bases: 2. The CDR3 bases are TGTGCCAGTAGTATCGGACAGGGGGGCTACGAGCAGTACTTC. Translation gives CASSIGQGGYEQYF.

The gene calls are TRBV5-1 and TRBJ1-2; weak D call: TRBD1 (6 bases). V dropped 8 bases and J dropped 2 bases, with 13 bases sitting between them. Germline values: CDR1 SGHRS, CDR2 YFSETQ. The CDR3 is 13 amino acids. The CDR3 nucleotides are TGCGCCAGTTCCGACAGGTTCAACTATGGCTACACCTTC. It is translated as CASSDRFNYGYTF.

V is TRBV10-3 and J is TRBJ2-2, with TRBD1 as a possible D gene (5 bases). Germline values: CDR1 ENHRY, CDR2 SYGVKD. Trimming cost V 7 bases and J 6 bases, with 9 bases left between them. CDR3 size: 12 residues. The CDR3 sequence: CAIKGAPGELFF. DNA for the CDR3: TGTGCCATCAAAGGGGCCCCCGGGGAGCTGTTTTTT.

This rearrangement joins TRBV6-2 or TRBV6-3 to TRBJ2-1; D call uncertain. The V and J ends lost 1 base and 7 bases respectively, with 2 bases between them. This CDR3 contains 11 residues. In germline, CDR1 is MNHEY, CDR2 SVGEGT. In DNA form, the CDR3 reads TGTGCCAGCAGTTACTGGAATGAGCAGTTCTTC. This codes for CASSYWNEQFF.

This clone was seen just once. The gene calls are TRBV5-1 and TRBJ1-3; unclear D gene. The CDR3 runs to 15 residues. Germline CDR1 reads SGHRS; CDR2 reads YFSETQ. Between the trimmed V and J ends, which lost 1 base and 0 bases, there was a span of 8 bases. CDR3 amino acids: CASSLQPSSGNTIYF. CDR3 in DNA: TGCGCCAGCAGCTTGCAACCTAGCTCTGGAAACACCATATATTTT.